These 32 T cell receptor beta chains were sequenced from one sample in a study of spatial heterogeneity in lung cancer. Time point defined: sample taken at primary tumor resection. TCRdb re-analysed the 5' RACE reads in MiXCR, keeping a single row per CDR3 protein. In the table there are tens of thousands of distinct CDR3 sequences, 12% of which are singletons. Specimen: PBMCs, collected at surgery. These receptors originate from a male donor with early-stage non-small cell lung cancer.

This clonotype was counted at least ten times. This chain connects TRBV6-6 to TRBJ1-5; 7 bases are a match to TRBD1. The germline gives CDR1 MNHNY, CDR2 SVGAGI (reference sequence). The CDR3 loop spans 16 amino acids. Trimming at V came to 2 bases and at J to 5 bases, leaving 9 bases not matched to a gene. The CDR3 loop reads CASSYGQTGADQPQHF. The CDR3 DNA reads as TGTGCCAGCAGTTACGGCCAAACAGGGGCGGATCAGCCCCAGCATTTT.

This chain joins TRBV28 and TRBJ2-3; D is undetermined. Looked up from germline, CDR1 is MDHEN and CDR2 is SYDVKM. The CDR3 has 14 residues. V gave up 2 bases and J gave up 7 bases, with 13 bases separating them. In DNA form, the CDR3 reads TGTGCCAGCAGTTTAGACGGAATCGTACATACGCAGTATTTT. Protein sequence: CASSLDGIVHTQYF.

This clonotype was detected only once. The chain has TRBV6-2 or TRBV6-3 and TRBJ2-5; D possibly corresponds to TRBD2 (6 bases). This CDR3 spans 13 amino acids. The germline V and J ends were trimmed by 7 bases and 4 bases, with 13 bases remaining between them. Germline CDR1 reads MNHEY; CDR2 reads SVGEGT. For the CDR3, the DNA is TGTGCCAGCACCGTAGGAGGGGCAGAGACCCAGTACTTC. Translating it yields CASTVGGAETQYF.

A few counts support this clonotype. The CDR3 sequence is CASSSSGLVNFWQYF. In DNA, the CDR3 is TGTGCCAGCAGCTCTAGTGGCCTAGTGAATTTTTGGCAGTACTTC. This chain uses TRBV7-9 with TRBJ2-7, with D hard to call. The CDR3 is 15 residues long. Trimming removed 4 bases at V and 9 bases at J, with 22 bases between. Looked up from germline, CDR1 is SEHNR and CDR2 is FQNEAQ (reference sequence).

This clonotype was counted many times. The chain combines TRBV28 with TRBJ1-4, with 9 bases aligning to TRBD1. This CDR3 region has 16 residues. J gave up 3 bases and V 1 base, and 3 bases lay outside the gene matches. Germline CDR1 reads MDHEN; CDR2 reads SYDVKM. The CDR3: CASSLSDRGPNEKLFF. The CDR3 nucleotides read TGTGCCAGCAGTTTATCGGACAGGGGCCCTAATGAAAAACTGTTTTTT.

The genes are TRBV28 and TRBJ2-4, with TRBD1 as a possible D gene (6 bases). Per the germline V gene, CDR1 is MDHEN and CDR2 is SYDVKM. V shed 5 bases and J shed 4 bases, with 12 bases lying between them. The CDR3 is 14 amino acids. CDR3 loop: CASSPWDTKNIQYF. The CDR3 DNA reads TGTGCCAGCAGTCCCTGGGACACTAAAAACATTCAGTACTTC.

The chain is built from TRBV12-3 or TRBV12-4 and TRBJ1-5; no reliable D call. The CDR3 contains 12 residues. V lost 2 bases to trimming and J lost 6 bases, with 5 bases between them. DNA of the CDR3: TGTGCCAGCAGTTTATCTAGTCAGCCCCAGCATTTT. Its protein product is CASSLSSQPQHF.

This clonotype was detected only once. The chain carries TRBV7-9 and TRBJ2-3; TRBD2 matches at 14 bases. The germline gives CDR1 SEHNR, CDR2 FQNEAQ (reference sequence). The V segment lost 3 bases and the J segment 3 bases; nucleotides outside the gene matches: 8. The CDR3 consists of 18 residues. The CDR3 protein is CASSFGLAGGPGTDTQYF. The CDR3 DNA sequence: TGTGCCAGCAGCTTTGGACTAGCGGGGGGCCCGGGGACAGATACGCAGTATTTT.

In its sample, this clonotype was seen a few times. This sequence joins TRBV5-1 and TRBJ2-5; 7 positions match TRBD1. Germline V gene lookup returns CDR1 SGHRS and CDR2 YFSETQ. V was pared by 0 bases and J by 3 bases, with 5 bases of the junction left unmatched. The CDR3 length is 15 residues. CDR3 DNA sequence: TGCGCCAGCAGCTTGGCCGGGACAGCCAAAGAGACCCAGTACTTC. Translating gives CASSLAGTAKETQYF.

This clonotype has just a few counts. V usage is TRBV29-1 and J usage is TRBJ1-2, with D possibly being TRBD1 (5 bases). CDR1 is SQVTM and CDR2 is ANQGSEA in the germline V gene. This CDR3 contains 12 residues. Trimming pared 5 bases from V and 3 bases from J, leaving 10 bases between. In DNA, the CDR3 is TGCAGCGTTCTTGTACAGGACTATGGCTACACCTTC. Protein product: CSVLVQDYGYTF.

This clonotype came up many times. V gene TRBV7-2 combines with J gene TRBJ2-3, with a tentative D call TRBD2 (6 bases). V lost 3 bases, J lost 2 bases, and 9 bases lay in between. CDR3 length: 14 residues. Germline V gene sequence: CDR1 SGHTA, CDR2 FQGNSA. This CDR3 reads CASSFGGATDTQYF. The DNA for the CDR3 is TGTGCCAGCAGCTTCGGCGGGGCCACAGATACGCAGTATTTT.

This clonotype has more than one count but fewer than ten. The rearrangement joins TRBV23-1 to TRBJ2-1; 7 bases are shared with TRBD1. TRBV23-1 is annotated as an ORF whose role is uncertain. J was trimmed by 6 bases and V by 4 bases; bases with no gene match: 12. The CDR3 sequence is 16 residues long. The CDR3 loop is CASSREGQPCCNEQFF. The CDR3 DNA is TGCGCCAGCAGTCGCGAGGGACAGCCGTGTTGCAATGAGCAGTTCTTC.

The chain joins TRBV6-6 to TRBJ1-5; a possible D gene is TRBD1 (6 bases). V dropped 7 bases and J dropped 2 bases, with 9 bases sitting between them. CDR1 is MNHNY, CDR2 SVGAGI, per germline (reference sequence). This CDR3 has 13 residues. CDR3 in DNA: TGTGCCAGCAACGGGGGCGGCAATCAGCCCCAGCATTTT. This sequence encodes CASNGGGNQPQHF.

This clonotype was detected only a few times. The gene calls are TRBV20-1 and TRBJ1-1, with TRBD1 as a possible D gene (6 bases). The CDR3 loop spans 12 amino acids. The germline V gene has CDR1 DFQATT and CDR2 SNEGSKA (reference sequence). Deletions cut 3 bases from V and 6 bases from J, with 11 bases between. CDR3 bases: TGCAGTGCTAGCCAGGGGAAGGCTGAAGCTTTCTTT. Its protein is CSASQGKAEAFF.

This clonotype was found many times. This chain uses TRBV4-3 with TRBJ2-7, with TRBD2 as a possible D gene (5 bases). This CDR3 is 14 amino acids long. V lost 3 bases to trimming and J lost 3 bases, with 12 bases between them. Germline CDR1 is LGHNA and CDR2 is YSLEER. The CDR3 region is CASSHGPGSYEQYF. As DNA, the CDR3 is TGCGCCAGCAGCCATGGACCGGGAAGCTACGAGCAGTACTTC.

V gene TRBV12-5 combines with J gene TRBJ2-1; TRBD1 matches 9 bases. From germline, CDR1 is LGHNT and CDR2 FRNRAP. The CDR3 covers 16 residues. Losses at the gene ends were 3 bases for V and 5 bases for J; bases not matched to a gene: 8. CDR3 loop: CASGFGRGQGNNEQFF. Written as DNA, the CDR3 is TGTGCTAGTGGTTTTGGTCGGGGACAGGGTAACAATGAGCAGTTCTTC. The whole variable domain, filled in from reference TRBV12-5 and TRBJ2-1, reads DARVTQTPRHKVTEMGQEVTMRCQPILGHNTVFWYRQTMMQGLELLAYFRNRAPLDDSGMPKDRFSAEMPDATLATLKIQPSEPRDSAVYFCASGFGRGQGNNEQFFGPGTRLTVL.

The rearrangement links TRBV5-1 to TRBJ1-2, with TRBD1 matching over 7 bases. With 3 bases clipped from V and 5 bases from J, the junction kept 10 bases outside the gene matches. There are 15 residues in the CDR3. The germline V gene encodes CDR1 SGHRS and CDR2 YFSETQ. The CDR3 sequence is CASSYAGQTLYGYTF. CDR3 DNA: TGCGCCAGCAGCTATGCGGGACAGACTCTTTATGGCTACACCTTC.

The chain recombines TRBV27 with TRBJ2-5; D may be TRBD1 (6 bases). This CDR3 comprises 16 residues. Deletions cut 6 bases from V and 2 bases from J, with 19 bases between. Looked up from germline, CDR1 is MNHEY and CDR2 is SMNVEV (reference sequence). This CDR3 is CASSRPPTGGQETQYF. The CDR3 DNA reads TGTGCCAGCAGCCGCCCGCCGACAGGAGGTCAAGAGACCCAGTACTTC.

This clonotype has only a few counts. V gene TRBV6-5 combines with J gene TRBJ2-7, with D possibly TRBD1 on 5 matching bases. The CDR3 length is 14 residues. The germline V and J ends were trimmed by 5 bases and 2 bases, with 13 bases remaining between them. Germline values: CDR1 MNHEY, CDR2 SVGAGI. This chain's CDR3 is CASSLDRIPYEQYF. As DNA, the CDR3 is TGTGCCAGCAGTCTTGACAGAATCCCCTACGAGCAGTACTTC.

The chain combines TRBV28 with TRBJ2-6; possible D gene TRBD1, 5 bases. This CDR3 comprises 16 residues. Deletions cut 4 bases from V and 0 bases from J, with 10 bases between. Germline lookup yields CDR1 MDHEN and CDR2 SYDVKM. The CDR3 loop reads CASSSLTVSGANVLTF. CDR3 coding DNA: TGTGCCAGCAGTTCGTTGACAGTCTCTGGGGCCAACGTCCTGACTTTC.

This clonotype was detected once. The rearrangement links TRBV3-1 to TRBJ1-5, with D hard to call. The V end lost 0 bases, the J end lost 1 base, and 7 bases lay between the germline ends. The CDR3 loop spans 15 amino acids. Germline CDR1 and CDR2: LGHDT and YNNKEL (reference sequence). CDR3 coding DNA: TGTGCCAGCAGCCAAGATTATTGGAGCAATCAGCCCCAGCATTTT. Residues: CASSQDYWSNQPQHF.

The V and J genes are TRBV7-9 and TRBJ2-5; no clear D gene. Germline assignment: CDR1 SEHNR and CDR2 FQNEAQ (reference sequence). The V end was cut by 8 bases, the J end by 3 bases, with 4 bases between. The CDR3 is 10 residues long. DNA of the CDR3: TGTGCCAGCGGCAAAGAGACCCAGTACTTC. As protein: CASGKETQYF.

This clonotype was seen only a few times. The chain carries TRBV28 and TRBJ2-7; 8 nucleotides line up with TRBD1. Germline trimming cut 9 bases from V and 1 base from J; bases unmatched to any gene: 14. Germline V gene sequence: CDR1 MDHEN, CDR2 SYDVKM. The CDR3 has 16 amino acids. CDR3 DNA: TGTGCCAGTGCTGGGATGAACAGGGGGATTTCCTACGAGCAGTACTTC. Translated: CASAGMNRGISYEQYF.

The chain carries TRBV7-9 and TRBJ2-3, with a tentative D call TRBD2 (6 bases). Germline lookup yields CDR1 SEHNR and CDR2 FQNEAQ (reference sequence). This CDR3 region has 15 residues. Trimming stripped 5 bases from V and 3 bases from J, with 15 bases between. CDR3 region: CASSLLGGETDTQYF. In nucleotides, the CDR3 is TGTGCCAGCAGCCTTCTCGGAGGGGAGACAGATACGCAGTATTTT.

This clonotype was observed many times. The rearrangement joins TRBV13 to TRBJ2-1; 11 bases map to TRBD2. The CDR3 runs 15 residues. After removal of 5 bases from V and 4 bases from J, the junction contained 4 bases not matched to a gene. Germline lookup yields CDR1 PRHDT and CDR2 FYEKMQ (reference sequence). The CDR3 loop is CASSHLAGGYNEQFF. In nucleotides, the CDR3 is TGTGCCAGCAGCCATCTAGCGGGAGGATACAATGAGCAGTTCTTC.

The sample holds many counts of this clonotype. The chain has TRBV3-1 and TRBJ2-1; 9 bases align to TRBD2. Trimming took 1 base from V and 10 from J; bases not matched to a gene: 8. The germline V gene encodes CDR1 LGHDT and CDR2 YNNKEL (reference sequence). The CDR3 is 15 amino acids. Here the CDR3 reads CASSQVAGAPGEQFF. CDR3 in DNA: TGTGCCAGCAGCCAAGTAGCGGGGGCCCCGGGAGAGCAGTTCTTC.

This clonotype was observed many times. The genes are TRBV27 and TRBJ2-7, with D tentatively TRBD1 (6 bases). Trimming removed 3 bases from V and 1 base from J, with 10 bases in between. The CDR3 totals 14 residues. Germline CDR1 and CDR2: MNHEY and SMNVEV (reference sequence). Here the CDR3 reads CASSLGQGSYEQYF. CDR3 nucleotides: TGTGCCAGCAGTTTGGGGCAGGGGTCCTACGAGCAGTACTTC.

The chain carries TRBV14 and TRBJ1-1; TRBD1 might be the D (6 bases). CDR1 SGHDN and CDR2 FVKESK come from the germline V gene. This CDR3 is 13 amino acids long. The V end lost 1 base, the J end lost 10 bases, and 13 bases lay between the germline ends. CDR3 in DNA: TGTGCCAGCAGCCAAGTCGGGCGGGGGGCAGCTTTCTTT. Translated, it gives CASSQVGRGAAFF.

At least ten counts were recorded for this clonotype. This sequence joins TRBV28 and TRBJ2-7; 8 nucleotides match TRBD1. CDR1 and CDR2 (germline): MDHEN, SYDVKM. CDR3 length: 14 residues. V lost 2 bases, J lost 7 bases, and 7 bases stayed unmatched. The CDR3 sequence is CASSLRTDREEQYF. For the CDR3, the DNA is TGTGCCAGCAGTTTAAGAACGGACAGGGAAGAGCAGTACTTC.

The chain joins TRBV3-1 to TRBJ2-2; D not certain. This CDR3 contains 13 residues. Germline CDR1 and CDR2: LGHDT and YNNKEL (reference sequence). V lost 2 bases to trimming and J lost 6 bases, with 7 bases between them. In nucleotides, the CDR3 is TGTGCCAGCAGCCAACGTGGGGCCGGGGAGCTGTTTTTT. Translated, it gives CASSQRGAGELFF.

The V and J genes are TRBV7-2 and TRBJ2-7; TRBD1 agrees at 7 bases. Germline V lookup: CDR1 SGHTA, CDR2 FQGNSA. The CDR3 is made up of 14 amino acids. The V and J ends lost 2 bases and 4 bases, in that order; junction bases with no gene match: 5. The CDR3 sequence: CASSLSQGVYEQYF. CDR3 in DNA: TGTGCCAGCAGCTTAAGCCAGGGGGTGTACGAGCAGTACTTC.

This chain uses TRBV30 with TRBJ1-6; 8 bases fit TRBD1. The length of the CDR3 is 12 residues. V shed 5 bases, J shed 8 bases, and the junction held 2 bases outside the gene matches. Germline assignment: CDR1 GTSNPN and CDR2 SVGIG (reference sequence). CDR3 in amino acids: CAWDRGDSPLHF. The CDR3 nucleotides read TGTGCCTGGGACAGGGGCGATTCACCCCTCCACTTT.